Presented here are 11 T cell receptor beta chains from one specimen sequenced in a study of T cells after yellow fever vaccination. TCRdb reprocessed the 5' RACE reads via MiXCR and lists one record per CDR3 protein. The sample records about 69,000 distinct CDR3 sequences, 5% to 6.5% being singletons. Specimen: CD4+ T cells sorted from PBMCs, collected about 2 weeks after the first yellow fever vaccination. Receptors were obtained from a young man who received the YFV17D yellow fever vaccine.

The chain combines TRBV5-4 with TRBJ2-5, with a weak D call TRBD2 (6 bases). V lost 10 bases to trimming and J lost 5 bases, with 21 bases between them. The CDR3 covers 14 residues. Per the germline V gene, CDR1 is SGHNT and CDR2 is YYREEE (reference sequence). The CDR3 DNA sequence: TGTGCCGGGAGGACCTCATCCATGGCCGAGACCCAGTACTTC. It is translated as CAGRTSSMAETQYF.

This clonotype was counted at least ten times. One end of the junction varies from germline; a read error may be responsible. V and J are TRBV5-1 and TRBJ1-1; the match to TRBD1 covers 7 bases. CDR1 is SGHRS, CDR2 YFSETQ, per germline. The CDR3 has 13 residues. The CDR3 DNA reads as TGCGCCAGCACCTTGGACAGGCCCACTGAAGCTTTCTTT. Its translation is CASTLDRPTEAFF.

This clonotype was seen repeatedly, ten times or more. The J gene is TRBJ1-6, the V gene TRBV6-5; TRBD1 is a possible D gene (5 bases). The CDR3 is made up of 16 amino acids. Germline CDR1 and CDR2: MNHEY and SVGAGI. Trimming removed 6 bases at V and 8 bases at J, with 20 bases between. This CDR3 is CASRDNKKTRDSPLHF. The CDR3 DNA reads as TGTGCCAGCAGGGACAACAAGAAGACAAGGGATTCACCCCTCCACTTT.

This clonotype was found many times. The chain uses TRBV10-2 and TRBJ2-4, with 13 bases identical to TRBD2. Germline loops: CDR1 WSHSY, CDR2 SAAADI. The CDR3 spans 19 residues. J was trimmed by 0 bases and V by 3 bases; bases with no gene match: 8. The CDR3 nucleotides are TGCGCCAGCAGTGAAGGAGGGGGACTAGCGGGACTAGCCAAAAACATTCAGTACTTC. It is translated as CASSEGGGLAGLAKNIQYF.

This clonotype was seen at least ten times. Written as DNA, the CDR3 is TGTGCCAGCAGCCTCCTTGGGGGTGGGGGGCTCCAAGAGACCCAGTACTTC. Translated: CASSLLGGGGLQETQYF. This chain connects TRBV3-1 to TRBJ2-5; D could derive from TRBD1 or TRBD2 (6 bases each). Germline lookup yields CDR1 LGHDT and CDR2 YNNKEL (reference sequence). This CDR3 has 17 residues. V was trimmed by 4 bases and J by 1 base, leaving 19 bases between them.

This clonotype was counted at least ten times. V usage is TRBV27 and J usage is TRBJ2-1; 13 bases are a match to TRBD2. The CDR3 is made up of 17 amino acids. Germline V gene lookup returns CDR1 MNHEY and CDR2 SMNVEV (reference sequence). V dropped 5 bases and J dropped 1; count of bases not matched to a gene: 5. The CDR3 coding sequence is TGTGCCAGCAGTCTCCGGACTAGCGGGAGTTCCTACAATGAGCAGTTCTTC. Its protein is CASSLRTSGSSYNEQFF.

This clonotype was picked up many times. This rearrangement joins TRBV4-3 to TRBJ1-6, with D possibly matching TRBD1 (6 bases). Between the trimmed V and J ends, which lost 3 bases and 6 bases, there was a span of 15 bases. The CDR3 has 16 residues. Looked up from germline, CDR1 is LGHNA and CDR2 is YSLEER. CDR3 protein: CASSQHRNRVNSPLHF. The CDR3 DNA reads TGCGCCAGCAGCCAGCACCGTAACAGGGTTAATTCACCCCTCCACTTT.

This clonotype was found many times. This chain joins TRBV7-2 and TRBJ2-3, with D perhaps TRBD2 (5 bases). The CDR3 loop spans 17 amino acids. The germline CDR1 and CDR2 sequences are SGHTA and FQGNSA. Trimming removed 5 bases from V and 2 bases from J, with 20 bases in between. This chain's CDR3 is CASSARLGRYNTDTQYF. The CDR3 DNA reads TGTGCCAGCAGCGCCCGGTTGGGGAGATACAACACAGATACGCAGTATTTT.

Worth noting for this clonotype: With a much larger clone just one base away, this may be a read error. The rearrangement joins TRBV20-1 to TRBJ2-3; a possible D gene is TRBD2 (5 bases). This CDR3 has 13 residues. CDR1 is DFQATT and CDR2 is SNEGSKA in the germline V gene (reference sequence). With 6 bases removed from V and 1 base from J, the gap between germline ends came to 11 bases. CDR3 in DNA: TGCAGTGCGCACAAGGAGGGCACAGATACGCAGTATTTT. Translation: CSAHKEGTDTQYF.

This clonotype appeared many times. This chain connects TRBV6-2 or TRBV6-3 to TRBJ2-7; TRBD1 is a possible D gene (6 bases). The length of the CDR3 is 13 residues. CDR1 and CDR2 (germline): MNHEY, SVGEGT. Trimming left V 1 base short and J 8 bases short, with 12 bases between. The CDR3 nucleotides read TGTGCCAGCAGTTACTACGGGACAACCCAGCAGTACGTC. The encoded protein is CASSYYGTTQQYV.

This clonotype was found many times. This rearrangement joins TRBV5-1 to TRBJ1-1; no firm D call. CDR1 and CDR2 (germline): SGHRS, YFSETQ. The CDR3 spans 14 residues. Trimming removed 1 base from V and 6 bases from J, with 13 bases in between. In DNA form, the CDR3 reads TGCGCCAGCAGCTTGCGGGCGTCGGCCGCTGAAGCTTTCTTT. Amino acids: CASSLRASAAEAFF. The complete variable domain, with remaining parts taken from reference TRBV5-1 and TRBJ1-1, reads KAGVTQTPRYLIKTRGQQVTLSCSPISGHRSVSWYQQTPGQGLQFLFEYFSETQRNKGNFPGRFSGRQFSNSRSEMNVSTLELGDSALYLCASSLRASAAEAFFGQGTRLTVV.